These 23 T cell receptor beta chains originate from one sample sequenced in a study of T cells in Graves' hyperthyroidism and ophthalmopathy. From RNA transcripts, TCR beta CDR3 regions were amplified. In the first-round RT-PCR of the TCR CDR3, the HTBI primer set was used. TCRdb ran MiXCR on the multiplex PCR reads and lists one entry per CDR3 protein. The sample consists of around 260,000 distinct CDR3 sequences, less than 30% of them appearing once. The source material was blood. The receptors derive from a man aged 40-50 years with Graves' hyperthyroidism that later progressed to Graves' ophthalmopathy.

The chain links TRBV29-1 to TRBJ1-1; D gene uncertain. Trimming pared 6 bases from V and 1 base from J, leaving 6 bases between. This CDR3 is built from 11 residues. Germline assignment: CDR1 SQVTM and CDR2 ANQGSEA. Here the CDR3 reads CSVSGNTEAFF. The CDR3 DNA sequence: TGCAGCGTATCCGGGAACACTGAAGCTTTCTTT.

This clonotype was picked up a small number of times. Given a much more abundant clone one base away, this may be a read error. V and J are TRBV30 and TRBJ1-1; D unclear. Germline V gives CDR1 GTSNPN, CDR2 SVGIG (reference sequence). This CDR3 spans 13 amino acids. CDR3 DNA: TGTGCCCGGAGTGAGTCCTCAGTCACTGAAGCTTTCTTT. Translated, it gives CARSESSVTEAFF.

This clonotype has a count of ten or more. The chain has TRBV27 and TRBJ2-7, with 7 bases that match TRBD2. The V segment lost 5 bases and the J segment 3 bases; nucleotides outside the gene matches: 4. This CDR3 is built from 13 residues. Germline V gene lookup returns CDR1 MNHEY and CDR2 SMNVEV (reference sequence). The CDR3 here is CASSIREGYEQYF. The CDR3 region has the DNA TGTGCCAGCAGTATCAGGGAGGGCTACGAGCAGTACTTC.

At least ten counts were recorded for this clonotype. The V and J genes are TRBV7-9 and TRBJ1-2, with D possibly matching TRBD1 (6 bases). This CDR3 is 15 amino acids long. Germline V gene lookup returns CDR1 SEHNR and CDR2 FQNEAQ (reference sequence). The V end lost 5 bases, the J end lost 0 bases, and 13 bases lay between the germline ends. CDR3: CASSTARQANYGYTF. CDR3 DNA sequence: TGTGCCAGCAGCACCGCCAGACAGGCTAACTATGGCTACACCTTC.

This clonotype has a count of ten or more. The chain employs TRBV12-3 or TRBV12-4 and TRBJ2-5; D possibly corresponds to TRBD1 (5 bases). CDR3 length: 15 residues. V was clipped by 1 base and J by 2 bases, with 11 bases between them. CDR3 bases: TGTGCCAGCAGTTTAGGTGGGGCAGGACAAGAGACCCAGTACTTC. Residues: CASSLGGAGQETQYF.

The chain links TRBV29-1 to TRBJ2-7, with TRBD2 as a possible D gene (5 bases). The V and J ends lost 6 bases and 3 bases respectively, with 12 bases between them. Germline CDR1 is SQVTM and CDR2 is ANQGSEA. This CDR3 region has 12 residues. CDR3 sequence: CSVSPAGYEQYF. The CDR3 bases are TGCAGCGTCTCCCCGGCGGGCTACGAGCAGTACTTC.

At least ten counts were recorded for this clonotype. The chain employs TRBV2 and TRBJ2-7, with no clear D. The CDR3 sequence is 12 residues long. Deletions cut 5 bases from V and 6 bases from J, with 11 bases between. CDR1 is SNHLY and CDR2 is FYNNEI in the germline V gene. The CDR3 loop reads CASSPWHREQYF. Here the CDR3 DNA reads TGTGCCAGCAGTCCATGGCATCGCGAGCAGTACTTC.

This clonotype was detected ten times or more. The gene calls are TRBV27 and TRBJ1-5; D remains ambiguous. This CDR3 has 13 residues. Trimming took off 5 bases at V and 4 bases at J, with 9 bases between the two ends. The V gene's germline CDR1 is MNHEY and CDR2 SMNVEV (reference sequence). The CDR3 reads CASSTSRNQPQHF. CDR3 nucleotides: TGTGCCAGCAGTACGTCTAGGAATCAGCCCCAGCATTTT.

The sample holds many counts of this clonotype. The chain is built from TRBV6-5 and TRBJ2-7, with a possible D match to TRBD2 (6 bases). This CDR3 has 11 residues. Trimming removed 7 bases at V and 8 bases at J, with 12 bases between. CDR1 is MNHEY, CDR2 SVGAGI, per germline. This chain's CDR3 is CASNLAPQQYF. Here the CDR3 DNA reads TGTGCCAGCAACCTAGCGCCCCAGCAGTACTTC.

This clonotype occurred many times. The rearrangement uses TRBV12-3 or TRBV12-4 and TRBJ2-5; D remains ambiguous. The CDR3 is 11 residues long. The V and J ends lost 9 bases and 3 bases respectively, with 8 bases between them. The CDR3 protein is CASLGKETQYF. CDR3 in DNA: TGTGCCAGTCTTGGAAAAGAGACCCAGTACTTC.

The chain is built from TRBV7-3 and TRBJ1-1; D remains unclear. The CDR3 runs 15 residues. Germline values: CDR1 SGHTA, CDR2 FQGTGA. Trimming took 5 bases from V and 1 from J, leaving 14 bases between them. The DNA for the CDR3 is TGTGCCAGCAGCCCCAACGAGGGCAGGAACACTGAAGCTTTCTTT. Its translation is CASSPNEGRNTEAFF.

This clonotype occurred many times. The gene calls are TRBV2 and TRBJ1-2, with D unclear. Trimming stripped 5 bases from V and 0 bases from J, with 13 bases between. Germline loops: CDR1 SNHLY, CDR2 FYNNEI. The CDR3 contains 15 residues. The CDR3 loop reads CASSKQSTTNYGYTF. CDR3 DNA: TGTGCCAGCAGTAAACAAAGCACGACTAACTATGGCTACACCTTC.

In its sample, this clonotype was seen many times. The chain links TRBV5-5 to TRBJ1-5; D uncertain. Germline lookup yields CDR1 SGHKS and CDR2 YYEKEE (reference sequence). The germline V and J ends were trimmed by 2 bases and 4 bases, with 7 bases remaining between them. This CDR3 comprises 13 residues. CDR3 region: CASSFTDNQPQHF. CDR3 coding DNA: TGTGCCAGCAGCTTTACAGATAATCAGCCCCAGCATTTT.

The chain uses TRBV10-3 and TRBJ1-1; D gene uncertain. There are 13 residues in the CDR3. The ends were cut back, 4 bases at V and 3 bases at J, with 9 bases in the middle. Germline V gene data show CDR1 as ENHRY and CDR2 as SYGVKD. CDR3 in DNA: TGTGCCATCAGTGCCCGGGAAGACACTGAAGCTTTCTTT. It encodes CAISAREDTEAFF.

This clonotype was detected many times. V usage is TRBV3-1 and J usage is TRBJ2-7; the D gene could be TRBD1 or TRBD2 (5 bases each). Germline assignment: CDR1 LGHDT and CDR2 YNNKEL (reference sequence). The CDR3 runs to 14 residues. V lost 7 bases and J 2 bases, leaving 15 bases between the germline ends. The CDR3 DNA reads TGTGCCAGCACCGCACTAGGGGATCCCTACGAGCAGTACTTC. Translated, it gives CASTALGDPYEQYF.

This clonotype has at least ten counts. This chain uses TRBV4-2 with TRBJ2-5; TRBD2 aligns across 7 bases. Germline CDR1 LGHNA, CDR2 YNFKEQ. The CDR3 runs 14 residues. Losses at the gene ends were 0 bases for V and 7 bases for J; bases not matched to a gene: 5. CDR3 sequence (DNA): TGTGCCAGCAGCCAAGAAGGATCGGGGGGGACCCAGTACTTC. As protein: CASSQEGSGGTQYF.

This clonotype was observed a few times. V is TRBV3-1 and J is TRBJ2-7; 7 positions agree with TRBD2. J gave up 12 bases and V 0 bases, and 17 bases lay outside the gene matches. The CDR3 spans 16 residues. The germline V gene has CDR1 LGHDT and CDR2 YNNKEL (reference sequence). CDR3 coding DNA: TGTGCCAGCAGCCAAGATCAAGGACTAGGAAAAGTTGACCCGTACTTC. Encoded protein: CASSQDQGLGKVDPYF.

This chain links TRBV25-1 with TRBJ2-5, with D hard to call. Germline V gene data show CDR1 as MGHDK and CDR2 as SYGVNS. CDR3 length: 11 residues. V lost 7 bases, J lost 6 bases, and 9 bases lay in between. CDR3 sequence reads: CASTTAQTQYF. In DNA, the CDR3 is TGTGCCAGCACCACGGCCCAGACCCAGTACTTC.

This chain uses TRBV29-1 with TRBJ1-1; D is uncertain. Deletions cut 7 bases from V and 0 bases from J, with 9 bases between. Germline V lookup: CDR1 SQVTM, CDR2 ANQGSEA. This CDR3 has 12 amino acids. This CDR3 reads CSGDDMNTEAFF. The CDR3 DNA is TGCAGCGGCGACGATATGAACACTGAAGCTTTCTTT.

The CDR3 protein is CASRKGGSYEQYF. In DNA form, the CDR3 reads TGTGCCAGCAGAAAGGGGGGGAGCTACGAGCAGTACTTC. The gene calls are TRBV6-1 and TRBJ2-7, with a tentative D call TRBD2 (7 bases). V lost 6 bases, J lost 3 bases, and 12 bases lay in between. This CDR3 comprises 13 residues. Germline CDR1 reads MNHNS; CDR2 reads SASEGT.

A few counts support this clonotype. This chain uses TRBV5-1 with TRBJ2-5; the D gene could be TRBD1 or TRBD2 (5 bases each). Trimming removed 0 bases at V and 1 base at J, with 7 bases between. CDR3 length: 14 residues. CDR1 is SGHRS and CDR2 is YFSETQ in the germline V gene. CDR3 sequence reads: CASSLGDGQETQYF. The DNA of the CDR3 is TGCGCCAGCAGCTTGGGGGACGGCCAAGAGACCCAGTACTTC. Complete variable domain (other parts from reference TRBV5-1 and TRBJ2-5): KAGVTQTPRYLIKTRGQQVTLSCSPISGHRSVSWYQQTPGQGLQFLFEYFSETQRNKGNFPGRFSGRQFSNSRSEMNVSTLELGDSALYLCASSLGDGQETQYFGPGTRLLVL.

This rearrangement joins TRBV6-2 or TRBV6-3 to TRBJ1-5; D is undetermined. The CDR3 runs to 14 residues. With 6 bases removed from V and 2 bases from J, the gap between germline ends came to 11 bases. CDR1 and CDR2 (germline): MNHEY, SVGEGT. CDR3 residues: CASRTRAGNQPQHF. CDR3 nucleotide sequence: TGTGCCAGCAGGACGCGAGCGGGCAATCAGCCCCAGCATTTT.

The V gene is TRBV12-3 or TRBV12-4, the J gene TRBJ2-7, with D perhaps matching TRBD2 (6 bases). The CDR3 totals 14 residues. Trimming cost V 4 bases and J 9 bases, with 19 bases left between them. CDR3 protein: CASSSLAFSGGQYF. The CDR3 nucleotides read TGTGCCAGCAGTTCCCTAGCGTTTTCCGGCGGGCAGTACTTC.